The T cell receptor beta chain under discussion was sequenced for a study of cytomegalovirus exposure and HLA in healthy donors. The PCR employed 60 Vbeta primers together with 13 Jbeta primers. The table came from immunoSEQ multiplex PCR; TCRdb's copy has only in-frame clones and leaves some out. The table lists 140,000 to 150,000 clones, 75% of them singletons, with roughly 6.6% in the top ten. The sample holds a few counts of this clone. CDR3 size: 16 residues. V was pared by 1 base and J by 10 bases, with 17 bases between. Germline CDR1 and CDR2: MGHRA and YSYEKL. This rearrangement joins TRBV4-1 to TRBJ1-6, with D possibly TRBD1 on 5 matching bases. This sequence was found in a man aged 25 to 45 in good health and CMV-seronegative. Source material: PBMCs. The chain's CDR3 is CASSQGPGIVGSPLHF. DNA of the CDR3: TGCGCCAGCAGCCAAGGCCCAGGGATCGTAGGCTCACCCCTCCACTTT.